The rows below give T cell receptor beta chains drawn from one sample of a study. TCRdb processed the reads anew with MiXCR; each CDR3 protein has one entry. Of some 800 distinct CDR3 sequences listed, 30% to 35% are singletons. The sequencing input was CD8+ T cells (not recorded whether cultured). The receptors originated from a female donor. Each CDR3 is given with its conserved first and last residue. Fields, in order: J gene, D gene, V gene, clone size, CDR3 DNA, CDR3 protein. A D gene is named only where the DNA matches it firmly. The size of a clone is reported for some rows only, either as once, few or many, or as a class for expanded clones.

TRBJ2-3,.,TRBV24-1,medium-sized,TGTGCCACCAGTGATTGGCTAGGAGGTACAGATACGCAGTATTTT,CATSDWLGGTDTQYF
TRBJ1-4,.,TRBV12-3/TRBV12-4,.,TGTGCCAGCAGTACCGACCTCAGGGAAAAGCTGTTTTTT,CASSTDLREKLFF
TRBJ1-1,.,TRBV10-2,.,TGCGCCAGCCGGGCAGGAAGCATGAACACTGAGGCTTTCTTT,CASRAGSMNTEAFF
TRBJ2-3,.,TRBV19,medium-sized,TGTGCCAGTAGTATTATTTCACTGGATACGCAGTATTTT,CASSIISLDTQYF
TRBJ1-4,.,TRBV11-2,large,TGTGCCAGCAGCCCTAGTCGGGACCTCGCATGGGGGTTTGAAAAACTGTTTTTT,CASSPSRDLAWGFEKLFF
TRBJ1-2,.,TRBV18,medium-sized,TGTGCCAGCTCACCACCCCTAGGGGTCGATGGCTACACCTTC,CASSPPLGVDGYTF
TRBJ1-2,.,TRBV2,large,TGTGCCAGCAACGAGAGGTGGGAGGGGACATATGGCTACACCTTC,CASNERWEGTYGYTF
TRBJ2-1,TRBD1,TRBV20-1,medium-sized,TGCAGTGCTAGACCCCGGGACAGGGAAGACAATGAGCAGTTCTTC,CSARPRDREDNEQFF
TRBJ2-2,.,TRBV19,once,TGTGCCAGTAGTAAGGGATCCACCGGGGAGCCGTTTTTT,CASSKGSTGEPFF
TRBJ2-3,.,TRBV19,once,TGTGCCGATAGTATCCGTAGCACGGATACGCAGTATTTT,CADSIRSTDTQYF
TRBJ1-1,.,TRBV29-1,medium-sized,TGCAGCGTTGAAGGCCGGCCGGGACACACTGAAGCTTTCTTT,CSVEGRPGHTEAFF
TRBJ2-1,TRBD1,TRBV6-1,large,TGTGCCAGCAGTGAAGTTGGACAGGGGGCTAGATACAATGAGCAGTTCTTC,CASSEVGQGARYNEQFF
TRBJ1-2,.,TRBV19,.,TGTGCCTGTAGTATTGGAGTCCATGGCTACACCTTC,CACSIGVHGYTF